The clone carrying this T cell receptor (beta chain) appeared once. Using immunoSEQ multiplex PCR, the repertoire was profiled, and TCRdb retains in-frame clones only, with some absent. The sample lists 80,000 to 95,000 clones, 90% to 95% occurring once. This sample is drawn from a study of T cell changes during pregnancy in multiple sclerosis. The CDR3 loop spans 20 amino acids. Germline V gene sequence: CDR1 MNHEY, CDR2 SMNVEV (reference sequence). With 2 bases removed from V and 3 bases from J, the gap between germline ends came to 25 bases. The sequence was obtained from a female donor with multiple sclerosis, enrolled in a pregnancy study. The source was peripheral blood, collected in the second trimester of pregnancy. This sequence joins TRBV27 and TRBJ2-2; maybe TRBD1 (5 bases). CDR3 region: CASSLGVGHPSSFDTGELFF. CDR3 bases: TGTGCCAGCAGTTTAGGCGTAGGACACCCCTCTTCATTCGACACCGGGGAGCTGTTTTTT.